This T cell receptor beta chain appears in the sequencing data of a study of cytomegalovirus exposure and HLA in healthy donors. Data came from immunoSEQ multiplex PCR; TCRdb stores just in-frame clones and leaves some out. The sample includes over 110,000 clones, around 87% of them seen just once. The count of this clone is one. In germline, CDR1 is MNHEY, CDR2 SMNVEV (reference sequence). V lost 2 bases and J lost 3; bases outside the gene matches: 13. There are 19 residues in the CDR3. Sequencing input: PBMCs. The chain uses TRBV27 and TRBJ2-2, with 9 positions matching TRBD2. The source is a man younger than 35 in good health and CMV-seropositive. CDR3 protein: CASSLGSGVAGADTGELFF. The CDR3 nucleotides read TGTGCCAGCAGTTTAGGATCGGGGGTAGCGGGAGCGGACACCGGGGAGCTGTTTTTT.